This T cell receptor (beta chain) comes out of a study of shared clonotypes between healthy human individuals. Assay: immunoSEQ multiplex PCR; the TCRdb copy retains only in-frame clones and omits some. Among about 1.1 million clones listed, 70% to 85% were seen once. V shed 2 bases and J 6 bases; nucleotides not matched to a gene: 7. CDR3 length: 15 residues. Per germline, CDR1 GTSNPN and CDR2 SVGIG (reference sequence). Specimen: memory CD4+ T cells from PBMCs. Regarding subset: CD45RA-negative fraction. The chain carries TRBV30 and TRBJ1-6; 7 bases agree with TRBD1. The sequence was collected from a man younger than 35 in good health. Some clones in this sample may be carry-over from other donors' samples. CDR3 protein: CAWSPGQVINSPLHF. In nucleotides, the CDR3 is TGTGCCTGGAGTCCAGGACAGGTGATTAATTCACCCCTCCACTTT.